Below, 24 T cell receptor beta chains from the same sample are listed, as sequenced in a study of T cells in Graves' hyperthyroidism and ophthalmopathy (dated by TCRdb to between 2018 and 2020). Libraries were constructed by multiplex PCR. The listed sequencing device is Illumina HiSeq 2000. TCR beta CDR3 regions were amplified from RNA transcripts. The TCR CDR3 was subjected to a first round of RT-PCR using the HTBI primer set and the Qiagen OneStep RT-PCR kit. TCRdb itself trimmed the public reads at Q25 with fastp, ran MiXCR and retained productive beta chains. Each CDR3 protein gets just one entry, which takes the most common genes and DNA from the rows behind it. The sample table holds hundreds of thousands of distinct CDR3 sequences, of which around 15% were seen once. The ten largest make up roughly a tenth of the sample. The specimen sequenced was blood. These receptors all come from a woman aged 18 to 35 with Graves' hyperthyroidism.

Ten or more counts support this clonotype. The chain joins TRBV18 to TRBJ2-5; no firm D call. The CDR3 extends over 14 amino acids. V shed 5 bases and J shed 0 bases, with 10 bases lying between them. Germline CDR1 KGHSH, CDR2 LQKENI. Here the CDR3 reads CASSAGRYQETQYF. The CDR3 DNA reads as TGTGCCAGCTCAGCAGGACGGTACCAAGAGACCCAGTACTTC.

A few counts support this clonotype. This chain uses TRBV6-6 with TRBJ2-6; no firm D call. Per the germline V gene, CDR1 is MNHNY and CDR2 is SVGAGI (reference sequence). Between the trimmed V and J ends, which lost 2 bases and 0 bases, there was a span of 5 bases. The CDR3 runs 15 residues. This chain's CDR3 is CASSYGGSGANVLTF. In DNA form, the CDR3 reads TGTGCCAGCAGTTACGGCGGCTCTGGGGCCAACGTCCTGACTTTC.

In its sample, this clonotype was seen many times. CDR3 amino acids: CASSGQGVLSGYTF. The CDR3 DNA sequence: TGTGCCAGCAGCGGACAGGGGGTGCTTTCGGGCTACACCTTC. V and J are TRBV7-9 and TRBJ1-2; 10 bases align to TRBD1. J gave up 8 bases and V 5 bases, and 8 bases lay outside the gene matches. In germline, CDR1 is SEHNR, CDR2 FQNEAQ (reference sequence). There are 14 residues in the CDR3.

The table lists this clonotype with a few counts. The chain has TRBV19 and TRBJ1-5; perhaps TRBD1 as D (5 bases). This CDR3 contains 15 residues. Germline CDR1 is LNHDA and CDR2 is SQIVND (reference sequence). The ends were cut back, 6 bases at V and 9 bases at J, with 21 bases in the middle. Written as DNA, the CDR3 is TGTGCCAGTAGACCCAATGGGACGCCTGTGGGGCCCCAGCATTTT. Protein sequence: CASRPNGTPVGPQHF.

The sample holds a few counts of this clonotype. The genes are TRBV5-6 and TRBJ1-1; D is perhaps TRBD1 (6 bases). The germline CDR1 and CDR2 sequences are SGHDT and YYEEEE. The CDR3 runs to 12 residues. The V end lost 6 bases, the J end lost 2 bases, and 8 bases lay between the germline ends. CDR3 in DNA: TGTGCCAGCAACAGGGATAACACTGAAGCTTTCTTT. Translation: CASNRDNTEAFF.

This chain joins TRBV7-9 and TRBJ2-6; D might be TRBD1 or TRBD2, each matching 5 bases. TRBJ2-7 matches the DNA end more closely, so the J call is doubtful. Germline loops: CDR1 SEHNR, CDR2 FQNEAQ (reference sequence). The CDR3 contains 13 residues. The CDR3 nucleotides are TGTGCCAGCGATTGGACTGGGACCAACGAGCAGTACTTC. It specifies CASDWTGTNEQYF.

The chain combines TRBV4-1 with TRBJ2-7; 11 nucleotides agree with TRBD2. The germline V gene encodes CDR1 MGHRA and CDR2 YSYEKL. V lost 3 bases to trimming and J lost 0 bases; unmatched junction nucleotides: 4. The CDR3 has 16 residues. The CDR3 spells CASSHTLAGASYEQYF. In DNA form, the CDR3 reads TGCGCCAGCAGCCACACACTAGCGGGAGCCTCCTACGAGCAGTACTTC.

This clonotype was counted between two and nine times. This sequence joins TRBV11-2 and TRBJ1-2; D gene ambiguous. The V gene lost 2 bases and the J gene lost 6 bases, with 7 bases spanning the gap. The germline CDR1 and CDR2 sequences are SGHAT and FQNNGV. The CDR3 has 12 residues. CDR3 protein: CASSLLGHGYTF. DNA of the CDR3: TGTGCCAGCAGCTTATTGGGTCATGGCTACACCTTC. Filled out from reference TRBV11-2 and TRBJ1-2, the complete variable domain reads EAGVAQSPRYKIIEKRQSVAFWCNPISGHATLYWYQQILGQGPKLLIQFQNNGVVDDSQLPKDRFSAERLKGVDSTLKIQPAKLEDSAVYLCASSLLGHGYTFGSGTRLTVV.

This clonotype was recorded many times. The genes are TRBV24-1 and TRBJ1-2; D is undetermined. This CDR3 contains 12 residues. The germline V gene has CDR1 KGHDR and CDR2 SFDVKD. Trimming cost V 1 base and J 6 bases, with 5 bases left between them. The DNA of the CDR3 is TGTGCCACCAGTGATTTAGGGCATGGCTACACCTTC. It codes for CATSDLGHGYTF.

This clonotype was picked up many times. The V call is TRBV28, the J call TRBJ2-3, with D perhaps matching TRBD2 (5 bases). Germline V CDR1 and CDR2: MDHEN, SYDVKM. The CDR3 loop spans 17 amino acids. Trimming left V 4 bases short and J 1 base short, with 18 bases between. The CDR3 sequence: CASSSRDRGGGTDTQYF. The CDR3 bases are TGTGCCAGCAGTTCCCGAGACCGGGGTGGAGGCACAGATACGCAGTATTTT. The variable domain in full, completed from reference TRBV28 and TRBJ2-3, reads DVKVTQSSRYLVKRTGEKVFLECVQDMDHENMFWYRQDPGLGLRLIYFSYDVKMKEKGDIPEGYSVSREKKERFSLILESASTNQTSMYLCASSSRDRGGGTDTQYFGPGTRLTVL.

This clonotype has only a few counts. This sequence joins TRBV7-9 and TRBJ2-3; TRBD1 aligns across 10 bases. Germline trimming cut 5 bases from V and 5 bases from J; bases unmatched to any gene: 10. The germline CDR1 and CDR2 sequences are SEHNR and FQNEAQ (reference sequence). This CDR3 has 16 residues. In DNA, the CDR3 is TGTGCCAGCAGCGTTTCCGGGACAGGGGTGCGAGATACGCAGTATTTT. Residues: CASSVSGTGVRDTQYF.

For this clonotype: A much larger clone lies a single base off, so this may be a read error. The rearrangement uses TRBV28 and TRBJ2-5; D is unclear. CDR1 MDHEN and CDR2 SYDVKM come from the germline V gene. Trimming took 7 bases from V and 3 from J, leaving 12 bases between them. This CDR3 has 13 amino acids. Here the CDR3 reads CASTNLGEETQYF. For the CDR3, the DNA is TGTGCCAGCACCAACCTGGGTGAAGAGACCCAGTACTTC.

The CDR3 coding sequence is TGTGCCAGTAGTATCCGCACTAGTCCGCAAGAGACCCAGTACTTC. Encoded protein: CASSIRTSPQETQYF. The chain uses TRBV19 and TRBJ2-5; TRBD2 is a possible D gene (5 bases). Trimming removed 3 bases from V and 2 bases from J, with 13 bases in between. Germline assignment: CDR1 LNHDA and CDR2 SQIVND (reference sequence). The CDR3 totals 15 residues.

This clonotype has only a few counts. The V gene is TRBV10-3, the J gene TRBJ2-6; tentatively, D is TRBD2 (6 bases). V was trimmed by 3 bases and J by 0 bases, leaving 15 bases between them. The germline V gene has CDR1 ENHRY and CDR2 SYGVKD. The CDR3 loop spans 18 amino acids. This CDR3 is CAISDVARGTSGANVLTF. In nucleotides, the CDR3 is TGTGCCATCAGTGATGTCGCCCGGGGGACCTCTGGGGCCAACGTCCTGACTTTC.

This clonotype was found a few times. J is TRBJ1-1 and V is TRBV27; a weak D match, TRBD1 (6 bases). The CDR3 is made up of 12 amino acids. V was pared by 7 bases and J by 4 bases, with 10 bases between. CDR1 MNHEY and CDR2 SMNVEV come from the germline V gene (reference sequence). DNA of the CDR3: TGTGCCAGCATGGACAGAGCCACTGAAGCTTTCTTT. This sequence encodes CASMDRATEAFF.

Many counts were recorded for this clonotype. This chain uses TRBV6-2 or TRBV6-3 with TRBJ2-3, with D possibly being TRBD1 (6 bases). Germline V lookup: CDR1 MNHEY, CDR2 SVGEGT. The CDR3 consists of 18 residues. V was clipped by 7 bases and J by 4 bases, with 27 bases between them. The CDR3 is CASTYHSLTGTPADTQYF. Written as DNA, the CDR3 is TGTGCCAGCACCTACCATTCCCTTACAGGGACCCCAGCAGATACGCAGTATTTT.

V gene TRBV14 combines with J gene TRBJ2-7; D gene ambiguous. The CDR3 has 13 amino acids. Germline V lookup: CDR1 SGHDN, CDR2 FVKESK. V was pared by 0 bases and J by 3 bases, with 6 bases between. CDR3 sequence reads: CASSQEIYYEQYF. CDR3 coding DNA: TGTGCCAGCAGCCAAGAAATCTACTACGAGCAGTACTTC.

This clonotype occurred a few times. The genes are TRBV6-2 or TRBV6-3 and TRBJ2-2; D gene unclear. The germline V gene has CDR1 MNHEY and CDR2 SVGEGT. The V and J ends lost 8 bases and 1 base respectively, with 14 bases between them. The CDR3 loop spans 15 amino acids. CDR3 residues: CASGLMGLNTGELFF. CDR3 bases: TGTGCCAGCGGCCTGATGGGCCTGAACACCGGGGAGCTGTTTTTT.

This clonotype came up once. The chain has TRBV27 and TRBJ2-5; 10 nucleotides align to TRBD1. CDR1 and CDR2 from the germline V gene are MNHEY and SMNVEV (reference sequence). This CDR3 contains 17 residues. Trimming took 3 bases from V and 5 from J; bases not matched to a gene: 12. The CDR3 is CASSFSPPGQGRETQYF. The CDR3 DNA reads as TGTGCCAGCAGTTTTTCACCACCGGGACAGGGGAGGGAGACCCAGTACTTC.

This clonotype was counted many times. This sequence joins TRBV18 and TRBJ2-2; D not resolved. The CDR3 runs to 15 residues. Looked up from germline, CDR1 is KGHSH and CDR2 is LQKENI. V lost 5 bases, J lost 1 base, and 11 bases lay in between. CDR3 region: CASSSPKVNTGELFF. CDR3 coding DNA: TGTGCCAGCTCATCCCCGAAAGTGAACACCGGGGAGCTGTTTTTT.

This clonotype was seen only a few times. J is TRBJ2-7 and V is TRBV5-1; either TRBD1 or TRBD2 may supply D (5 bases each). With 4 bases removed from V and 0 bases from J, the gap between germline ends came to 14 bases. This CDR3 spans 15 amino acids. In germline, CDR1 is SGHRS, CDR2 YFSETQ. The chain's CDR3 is CASSPGPTNSYEQYF. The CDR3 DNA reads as TGCGCCAGCAGCCCGGGACCGACGAACTCCTACGAGCAGTACTTC.

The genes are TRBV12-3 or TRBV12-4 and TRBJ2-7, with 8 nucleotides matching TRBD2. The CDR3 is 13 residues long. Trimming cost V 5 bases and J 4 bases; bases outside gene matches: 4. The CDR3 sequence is CASSILAEYEQYF. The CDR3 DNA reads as TGTGCCAGCAGTATACTAGCGGAGTACGAGCAGTACTTC.

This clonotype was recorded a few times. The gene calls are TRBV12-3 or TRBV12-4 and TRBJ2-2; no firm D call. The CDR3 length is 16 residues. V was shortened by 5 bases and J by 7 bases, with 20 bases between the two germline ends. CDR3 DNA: TGTGCCAGCAGTCTTTCGGGTGTTGGATCTGGCGGGGAGCTGTTTTTT. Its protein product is CASSLSGVGSGGELFF.

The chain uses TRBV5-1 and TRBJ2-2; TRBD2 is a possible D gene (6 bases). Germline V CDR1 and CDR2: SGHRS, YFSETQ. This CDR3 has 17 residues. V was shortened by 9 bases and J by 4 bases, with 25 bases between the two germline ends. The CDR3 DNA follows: TGCGCCACCAGGCCTATTTACGTACGGGAGTCCACCGGGGAGCTGTTTTTT. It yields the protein CATRPIYVRESTGELFF. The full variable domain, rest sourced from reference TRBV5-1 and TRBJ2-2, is KAGVTQTPRYLIKTRGQQVTLSCSPISGHRSVSWYQQTPGQGLQFLFEYFSETQRNKGNFPGRFSGRQFSNSRSEMNVSTLELGDSALYLCATRPIYVRESTGELFFGEGSRLTVL.